Listed here are 21 T cell receptor beta chains from one sample, sequenced in a study of shared clonotypes between healthy human individuals. Repertoires were generated with immunoSEQ multiplex PCR, while TCRdb's copy carries only in-frame clones and drops some. The profile shows about half a million clones, 70% to 80% of them singletons. Sequencing was performed on PBMCs. These receptor sequences come from a woman in her 40s in good health. Some clones in this sample may be carry-over from other donors' samples.

In nucleotides, the CDR3 is TGCGCCAGCAGCTTCGCAGGGCTCAGCACAGATACGCAGTATTTT. This sequence encodes CASSFAGLSTDTQYF. V usage is TRBV5-1 and J usage is TRBJ2-3, with D tentatively TRBD1 (5 bases). Germline assignment: CDR1 SGHRS and CDR2 YFSETQ. The germline V and J ends were trimmed by 2 bases and 0 bases, with 10 bases remaining between them. This CDR3 contains 15 residues.

This clone was picked up a small number of times. DNA of the CDR3: TGTGCCAGCAGCCCTCAGGGGAAAGAGACCCAGTACTTC. This codes for CASSPQGKETQYF. V is TRBV5-5 and J is TRBJ2-5, with a tentative D call TRBD1 (6 bases). Germline lookup yields CDR1 SGHKS and CDR2 YYEKEE (reference sequence). Deletions cut 4 bases from V and 3 bases from J, with 10 bases between. There are 13 residues in the CDR3.

In nucleotides, the CDR3 is TGTGCCAGCAGCTTATACGGCAGGAGCTATGGCTACACCTTC. Translating gives CASSLYGRSYGYTF. The J gene is TRBJ1-2, the V gene TRBV7-8; unclear D gene. CDR3 size: 14 residues. V lost 2 bases and J lost 4, with 11 bases in between. Looked up from germline, CDR1 is SGHVS and CDR2 is FQNEAQ.

In its sample, this clone was seen a few times. The J gene is TRBJ2-5, the V gene TRBV6-1; possibly TRBD2 for D (6 bases). Germline values: CDR1 MNHNS, CDR2 SASEGT. V lost 4 bases to trimming and J lost 2 bases, with 14 bases between them. The CDR3 totals 15 residues. This CDR3 reads CASSALSGAQETQYF. The CDR3 nucleotides read TGTGCCAGCAGTGCGTTGTCGGGAGCGCAAGAGACCCAGTACTTC.

The chain links TRBV21-1 to TRBJ2-4. TRBV21-1 corresponds to a pseudogene. The CDR3 is 15 residues long. CDR3 residues: CASSKGIIAKNIQYF. In DNA, the CDR3 is TGTGCCAGCAGCAAAGGCATCATAGCCAAAAACATTCAGTACTTC.

In its sample, this clone was seen once. The gene calls are TRBV5-1 and TRBJ2-1; 12 positions match TRBD2. The CDR3 sequence is 18 residues long. Germline trimming cut 1 base from V and 5 bases from J; bases unmatched to any gene: 10. Germline lookup yields CDR1 SGHRS and CDR2 YFSETQ. In DNA form, the CDR3 reads TGCGCCAGCAGCTTGCTGTTTACTAGCGGGAGGCCTCACAATGAGCAGTTCTTC. It specifies CASSLLFTSGRPHNEQFF.

V gene TRBV5-1 combines with J gene TRBJ2-7; no clear D gene. Germline-derived CDR1 and CDR2 are SGHRS and YFSETQ. The CDR3 totals 17 residues. Trimming took off 2 bases at V and 3 bases at J, with 21 bases between the two ends. CDR3 bases: TGCGCCAGCAGCTTTGATACCCGGGCCTTGAGGTACTACGAGCAGTACTTC. This gives the protein CASSFDTRALRYYEQYF.

The chain links TRBV7-9 to TRBJ2-2; 7 bases fit TRBD2. Losses at the gene ends were 8 bases for V and 0 bases for J; bases not matched to a gene: 12. CDR3 length equals 17 residues. Germline CDR1 reads SEHNR; CDR2 reads FQNEAQ (reference sequence). The CDR3 region has the DNA TGTGCCAGCGAGCGGGACGTTGGGGCGGCGAACACCGGGGAGCTGTTTTTT. As protein: CASERDVGAANTGELFF.

This clone was found a few times. This chain links TRBV2 with TRBJ2-5; weak D call: TRBD1 (5 bases). The J call may be mistaken, given a closer DNA end match to TRBJ2-7. This CDR3 is 12 amino acids long. The germline V gene has CDR1 SNHLY and CDR2 FYNNEI. As DNA, the CDR3 is TGTGCCAGCAGTGTTTCAGGGTACGAGCAGTACTTC. Its translation: CASSVSGYEQYF.

The genes are TRBV30 and TRBJ1-3; TRBD1 agrees at 8 bases. The germline CDR1 and CDR2 sequences are GTSNPN and SVGIG (reference sequence). The CDR3 runs to 16 residues. V was pared by 2 bases and J by 0 bases, with 6 bases of the junction left unmatched. CDR3 sequence (DNA): TGTGCCTGGAGTCGGACAGGGCTATACTCTGGAAACACCATATATTTT. Protein product: CAWSRTGLYSGNTIYF. The variable domain in full, completed from reference TRBV30 and TRBJ1-3, reads SQTIHQWPATLVQPVGSPLSLECTVEGTSNPNLYWYRQAAGRGLQLLFYSVGIGQISSEVPQNLSASRPQDRQFILSSKKLLLSDSGFYLCAWSRTGLYSGNTIYFGEGSWLTVV.

The gene calls are TRBV5-1 and TRBJ2-7, with TRBD1 identical over 7 bases. This CDR3 is 15 amino acids long. V lost 0 bases, J lost 6 bases, and 9 bases stayed unmatched. Germline CDR1 SGHRS, CDR2 YFSETQ. CDR3 nucleotide sequence: TGCGCCAGCAGCTTGGTTCGGGGACAGTCGGCCGAGCAGTACTTC. Translating gives CASSLVRGQSAEQYF.

The sample holds one count of this clone. The gene calls are TRBV29-1 and TRBJ1-2; the D is unclear. Germline loops: CDR1 SQVTM, CDR2 ANQGSEA. Trimming pared 1 base from V and 6 bases from J, leaving 9 bases between. The CDR3 sequence is 12 residues long. Here the CDR3 DNA reads TGCAGCGTTGAAGGAGGCGACCATGGCTACACCTTC. Translated: CSVEGGDHGYTF.

The gene calls are TRBV29-1 and TRBJ2-7; 7 bases are shared with TRBD1. Germline V CDR1 and CDR2: SQVTM, ANQGSEA. V lost 4 bases to trimming and J lost 3 bases; unmatched junction nucleotides: 6. CDR3 length: 13 residues. As DNA, the CDR3 is TGCAGCGTTGCGCCGACAGGGAGCTACGAGCAGTACTTC. Amino acid sequence: CSVAPTGSYEQYF.

This clone has only one observation. The chain recombines TRBV27 with TRBJ1-5, with D perhaps TRBD1 (5 bases). The length of the CDR3 is 17 residues. V dropped 3 bases and J dropped 6 bases, with 21 bases sitting between them. The germline CDR1 and CDR2 sequences are MNHEY and SMNVEV (reference sequence). The CDR3 region has the DNA TGTGCCAGCAGTTTGCCTCCCGACTCTCTCGGGGGTCAGCCCCAGCATTTT. It yields the protein CASSLPPDSLGGQPQHF.

This chain connects TRBV29-1 to TRBJ2-1; TRBD2 aligns across 7 bases. Germline CDR1 SQVTM, CDR2 ANQGSEA. The V segment lost 3 bases and the J segment 3 bases; nucleotides outside the gene matches: 5. The CDR3 spans 14 residues. CDR3 in DNA: TGCAGCGTTGATGGGGAGGGCTACTACAATGAGCAGTTCTTC. This sequence encodes CSVDGEGYYNEQFF.

The chain recombines TRBV6-5 with TRBJ1-4; possible D gene TRBD1, 5 bases. Trimming pared 0 bases from V and 8 bases from J, leaving 13 bases between. Germline CDR1 is MNHEY and CDR2 is SVGAGI. CDR3 length: 15 residues. The CDR3 coding sequence is TGTGCCAGCAGTTACTCCCGGAACTGGGGGGAAAAACTGTTTTTT. Protein product: CASSYSRNWGEKLFF.

This chain uses TRBV4-3 with TRBJ2-1; D may be TRBD2 (5 bases). CDR3 length equals 18 residues. The ends were cut back, 1 base at V and 7 bases at J, with 23 bases in the middle. Germline CDR1 reads LGHNA; CDR2 reads YSLEER. For the CDR3, the DNA is TGCGCCAGCAGCCAAGTCCCTGCTGGGGAGATTGTGGGGAATGAGCAGTTCTTC. Its protein is CASSQVPAGEIVGNEQFF.

The genes are TRBV15 and TRBJ1-4; D not certain. V was cut by 5 bases and J by 10 bases, with 17 bases left in between. The CDR3 spans 14 residues. Germline-derived CDR1 and CDR2 are LNHNV and YYDKDF (reference sequence). The CDR3 sequence is CATSLSPARAKLFF. CDR3 nucleotides: TGTGCCACCAGCTTGTCCCCGGCAAGGGCAAAACTGTTTTTT.

The DNA of the CDR3 is TGTGCCAGCAGCCCCACAGGCGCTTCCTACAATGAGCAGTTCTTC. Protein sequence: CASSPTGASYNEQFF. The V and J genes are TRBV2 and TRBJ2-1, with D tentatively TRBD1 (5 bases). Germline loops: CDR1 SNHLY, CDR2 FYNNEI. Trimming pared 6 bases from V and 1 base from J, leaving 13 bases between. The CDR3 is 15 residues long.

The V call is TRBV28, the J call TRBJ2-3; perhaps TRBD2 as D (6 bases). Germline V lookup: CDR1 MDHEN, CDR2 SYDVKM. The CDR3 is 13 amino acids. Trimming took off 8 bases at V and 6 bases at J, with 15 bases between the two ends. The CDR3 DNA sequence: TGTGCCAGCTGGACGGGAGCTTCCGATACGCAGTATTTT. Amino acids: CASWTGASDTQYF.

The chain joins TRBV2 to TRBJ1-1; D is unresolved. V lost 11 bases, J lost 0 bases, and 10 bases lay in between. The germline V gene has CDR1 SNHLY and CDR2 FYNNEI. The CDR3 runs 12 residues. The CDR3 coding sequence is TGTGCCTTCGGACGCATGAACACTGAAGCTTTCTTT. This translates into CAFGRMNTEAFF. The whole variable domain, remainder taken from reference TRBV2 and TRBJ1-1, is EPEVTQTPSHQVTQMGQEVILRCVPISNHLYFYWYRQILGQKVEFLVSFYNNEISEKSEIFDDQFSVERPDGSNFTLKIRSTKLEDSAMYFCAFGRMNTEAFFGQGTRLTVV.